The 16 T cell receptor beta chains below all came from one sample that was sequenced in a study of cytomegalovirus exposure and HLA in healthy donors. The assay was immunoSEQ multiplex PCR, and TCRdb's table has in-frame clones only and misses some. This sample has fewer than 150,000 clones, with around 90% found just once. Specimen: PBMCs. These receptor sequences come from a woman under 30 in good health and CMV-seropositive.

V is TRBV5-1 and J is TRBJ2-3; no clear D gene. The CDR3 totals 14 residues. The ends were cut back, 4 bases at V and 6 bases at J, with 15 bases in the middle. CDR1 is SGHRS and CDR2 is YFSETQ in the germline V gene. Here the CDR3 DNA reads TGCGCCAGCAGCCGGAGCGAGGTGCTCGATACGCAGTATTTT. It translates to CASSRSEVLDTQYF.

The rearrangement links TRBV9 to TRBJ1-4; D not certain. CDR3 length equals 13 residues. Germline CDR1 is SGDLS and CDR2 is YYNGEE. V gave up 3 bases and J gave up 7 bases, with 10 bases separating them. For the CDR3, the DNA is TGTGCCAGCAGCGCCGCTATCGGTGAAAAACTGTTTTTT. It is translated as CASSAAIGEKLFF.

The chain joins TRBV9 to TRBJ2-5, with D possibly being TRBD1 (7 bases). The CDR3 is 17 amino acids. Trimming stripped 4 bases from V and 0 bases from J, with 19 bases between. Germline CDR1 reads SGDLS; CDR2 reads YYNGEE. In DNA form, the CDR3 reads TGTGCCAGCAGCTCACCCCGGGGGACAGCGTACCAAGAGACCCAGTACTTC. Translating gives CASSSPRGTAYQETQYF.

J is TRBJ1-6 and V is TRBV6-1; D gene ambiguous. In germline, CDR1 is MNHNS, CDR2 SASEGT. Trimming took 3 bases from V and 3 from J, leaving 12 bases between them. CDR3 length equals 16 residues. CDR3 loop: CASSERDGLYNSPLHF. The CDR3 DNA reads as TGTGCCAGCAGTGAGCGAGACGGACTCTATAATTCACCCCTCCACTTT.

The chain is built from TRBV5-6 and TRBJ2-7, with 8 bases identical to TRBD1. The CDR3 spans 14 residues. CDR1 is SGHDT, CDR2 YYEEEE, per germline. With 3 bases clipped from V and 4 bases from J, the junction kept 6 bases outside the gene matches. The CDR3 sequence: CASSSQGGIYEQYF. The CDR3 nucleotides are TGTGCCAGCAGCTCACAGGGGGGTATATACGAGCAGTACTTC. Full variable domain (outside the CDR3, taken from reference TRBV5-6 and TRBJ2-7): DAGVTQSPTHLIKTRGQQVTLRCSPKSGHDTVSWYQQALGQGPQFIFQYYEEEERQRGNFPDRFSGHQFPNYSSELNVNALLLGDSALYLCASSSQGGIYEQYFGPGTRLTVT.

The V and J genes are TRBV10-2 and TRBJ1-5, with TRBD1 matching over 10 bases. Trimming cost V 4 bases and J 5 bases; bases outside gene matches: 14. CDR3 length: 18 residues. Germline values: CDR1 WSHSY, CDR2 SAAADI. CDR3: CASSGRDRGGRFDQPQHF. DNA of the CDR3: TGCGCCAGCAGTGGCCGGGACAGGGGAGGAAGGTTTGATCAGCCCCAGCATTTT.

The V gene is TRBV4-3, the J gene TRBJ1-4; no clear D. The V gene's germline CDR1 is LGHNA and CDR2 YSLEER. The CDR3 consists of 15 residues. The V gene lost 0 bases and the J gene lost 7 bases, with 12 bases spanning the gap. The CDR3 loop reads CASSQDGFGREKLFF. DNA for the CDR3: TGCGCCAGCAGCCAAGACGGATTTGGGCGTGAAAAACTGTTTTTT.

The genes are TRBV6-6 and TRBJ2-7, with TRBD2 as a possible D gene (5 bases). Germline CDR1 and CDR2: MNHNY and SVGAGI (reference sequence). The V end lost 8 bases, the J end lost 2 bases, and 16 bases lay between the germline ends. The CDR3 is made up of 14 amino acids. The CDR3 spells CASSPSHLTYEQYF. CDR3 coding DNA: TGTGCCAGCTCTCCTAGCCACCTAACCTACGAGCAGTACTTC.

This clone showed up just once. This chain links TRBV6-5 with TRBJ1-2; D unclear. The V gene's germline CDR1 is MNHEY and CDR2 SVGAGI. The CDR3 has 13 residues. Trimming took 2 bases from V and 5 from J, leaving 9 bases between them. CDR3 in DNA: TGTGCCAGCAGTTACCTCGTTTCGTATGGCTACACCTTC. Its translation is CASSYLVSYGYTF.

This clone was seen just once. The chain carries TRBV11-2 and TRBJ2-5; TRBD1 is a possible D gene (5 bases). Trimming removed 5 bases at V and 2 bases at J, with 21 bases between. The CDR3 covers 17 residues. From germline, CDR1 is SGHAT and CDR2 FQNNGV. The CDR3 loop reads CASSPPRGRAQQETQYF. The DNA for the CDR3 is TGTGCCAGCAGCCCCCCAAGGGGCAGGGCCCAGCAAGAGACCCAGTACTTC.

The V gene is TRBV5-1, the J gene TRBJ2-7; D ambiguous. The CDR3 loop spans 13 amino acids. V was shortened by 4 bases and J by 3 bases, with 11 bases between the two germline ends. Germline CDR1 and CDR2: SGHRS and YFSETQ. DNA for the CDR3: TGCGCCAGCAGCGTACAGAATAACTACGAGCAGTACTTC. It translates to CASSVQNNYEQYF.

This clone was seen only a few times. The gene calls are TRBV7-9 and TRBJ2-1; the match to TRBD2 covers 10 bases. CDR1 is SEHNR and CDR2 is FQNEAQ in the germline V gene (reference sequence). CDR3 length: 18 amino acids. The junction had 10 bases not matched to a gene; V was cut back by 5 bases and J by 0 bases. Here the CDR3 reads CASSTVRTSGSSYNEQFF. CDR3 nucleotide sequence: TGTGCCAGCAGCACCGTTAGGACTAGCGGAAGCTCCTACAATGAGCAGTTCTTC.

V and J are TRBV29-1 and TRBJ2-7; 8 bases line up with TRBD2. The germline V gene encodes CDR1 SQVTM and CDR2 ANQGSEA. This CDR3 is 11 amino acids long. Germline trimming cut 6 bases from V and 6 bases from J; bases unmatched to any gene: 4. The CDR3 bases are TGCAGCGTGTCGGGGGGGCGCGAGCAGTACTTC. Translation gives CSVSGGREQYF.

The chain joins TRBV15 to TRBJ2-1, with TRBD1 identical over 9 bases. V trimming: 1 base; J trimming: 8 bases; junction bases outside the gene matches: 6. This CDR3 is built from 15 residues. Germline V CDR1 and CDR2: LNHNV, YYDKDF (reference sequence). CDR3 residues: CATSRGGQGMDEQFF. The CDR3 nucleotides are TGTGCCACCAGCAGAGGGGGACAGGGAATGGATGAGCAGTTCTTC.

The rearrangement links TRBV5-4 to TRBJ1-1, with TRBD1 matching over 8 bases. In germline, CDR1 is SGHNT, CDR2 YYREEE (reference sequence). The CDR3 extends over 15 amino acids. Germline trimming cut 4 bases from V and 4 bases from J; bases unmatched to any gene: 9. CDR3 sequence: CASSAGQGRVTEAFF. CDR3 coding DNA: TGTGCCAGCAGCGCAGGACAGGGTCGGGTCACTGAAGCTTTCTTT.

CDR3 sequence reads: CASRTDRVDGYTF. The CDR3 bases are TGTGCCAGCAGAACGGACAGGGTTGACGGCTACACCTTC. This chain links TRBV28 with TRBJ1-2, with 8 bases lining up with TRBD1. The CDR3 is made up of 13 amino acids. V trimming: 6 bases; J trimming: 8 bases; junction bases outside the gene matches: 8. Germline CDR1 is MDHEN and CDR2 is SYDVKM.